This TCR beta chain is drawn from a study of OX40 agonist ivuxolimab in advanced cancers. The V and J ends lost 3 bases and 4 bases respectively, with 8 bases between them. Germline V gives CDR1 SGDLS, CDR2 YYNGEE. CDR3 length: 13 residues. Only in-frame clones appear in the TCRdb table, and some are missing; sequencing was by immunoSEQ multiplex PCR. The repertoire holds tens of thousands of clones, over 85% seen once, with less than 60% in the top ten. The sample was CD4+ or CD8+ T cells sorted from blood, taken in a trial of the OX40 agonist ivuxolimab. The receptor was isolated from an adult with an advanced solid tumor such as melanoma, head and neck, liver or kidney cancer. The chain joins TRBV9 to TRBJ2-1; D is perhaps TRBD1 or TRBD2 (5 bases each). CDR3 loop: CASSAWGYNEQFF. Written as DNA, the CDR3 is TGTGCCAGCAGCGCGTGGGGGTACAATGAGCAGTTCTTC. The whole variable domain, filled in from reference TRBV9 and TRBJ2-1, reads DSGVTQTPKHLITATGQRVTLRCSPRSGDLSVYWYQQSLDQGLQFLIQYYNGEERAKGNILERFSAQQFPDLHSELNLSSLELGDSALYFCASSAWGYNEQFFGPGTRLTVL.